This T cell receptor (beta chain) was obtained from a study of cytomegalovirus exposure and HLA in healthy donors. Study as a whole: For the approximately 400 genotyped donors, 80% to 90% fell within the Caucasian-associated ancestry cluster. Regarding the study as a whole: A later analysis linked 16,951 TCR beta sequences to HLA alleles at 0.05 false discovery rate. It was assumed in the presence/absence analyses that sequencing depth was roughly uniform across donors.

Each of the donors was a healthy bone marrow donor. It was with 60 Vbeta and 13 Jbeta primers that the PCR ran. Profiling relied on immunoSEQ multiplex PCR, and the TCRdb table lists in-frame clones only, not all of them. The sample yields about 250,000 clones, around two thirds seen once. CDR1 is SGHDN, CDR2 FVKESK, per germline. Germline trimming cut 1 base from V and 5 bases from J; bases unmatched to any gene: 12. This CDR3 region has 17 residues. Concerning this clone itself: The target antigen is unknown.

The clonotype was recovered from a female donor in good health and CMV-seronegative. The chain joins TRBV14 to TRBJ1-1; 8 bases align to TRBD1. The specimen sequenced was PBMCs. The CDR3 protein is CASSQADRGVWATEAFF. The CDR3 DNA reads as TGTGCCAGCAGCCAAGCTGACAGGGGCGTCTGGGCAACTGAAGCTTTCTTT.